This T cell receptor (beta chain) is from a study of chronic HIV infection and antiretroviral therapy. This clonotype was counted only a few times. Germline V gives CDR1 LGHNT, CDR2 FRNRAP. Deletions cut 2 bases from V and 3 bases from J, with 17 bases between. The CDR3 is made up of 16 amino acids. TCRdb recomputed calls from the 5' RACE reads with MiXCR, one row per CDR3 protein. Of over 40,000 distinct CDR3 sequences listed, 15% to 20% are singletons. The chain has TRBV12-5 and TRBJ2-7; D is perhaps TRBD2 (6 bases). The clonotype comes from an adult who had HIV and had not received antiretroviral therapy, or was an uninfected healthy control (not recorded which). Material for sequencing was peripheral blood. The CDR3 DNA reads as TGTGCTAGTGGTTTGCCCCGGGGGTCGAGGTACTACGAGCAGTACTTC. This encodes CASGLPRGSRYYEQYF.